These T cell receptor beta chains were read from a single sample in a study of Ad26.COV2.S vaccination and SARS-CoV-2 variants. Sequencing was performed with immunoSEQ multiplex PCR; in TCRdb, only in-frame clones are kept and a portion is missing. The sample includes approximately 480,000 clones, 70% to 90% of them seen just once. Specimen: peripheral blood, collected in a trial of Ad26.COV2.S vaccine versus placebo. The receptors were gathered from a person aged 18-60 years who received the Ad26.COV2.S COVID-19 vaccine or a placebo. CDR3s include the opening cysteine and the closing phenylalanine or tryptophan. Fields, in order: CDR3 length, J gene, V gene, CDR3 protein.

13 TRBJ1-2 TRBV6-5 CASSYRAAYGYTF
11 TRBJ2-2 TRBV19 CASSIEPELFF
14 TRBJ1-1 TRBV2 CASSEEITNTEAFF
13 TRBJ1-1 TRBV12-3/TRBV12-4 CASSLRANTEAFF
17 TRBJ1-3 TRBV15 CATSRDYGTTTGNTIYF
15 TRBJ2-1 TRBV4-3 CASSQDRATGDEQFF
17 TRBJ2-3 TRBV28 CASNSPSGRAVVDTQYF
15 TRBJ2-7 TRBV24-1 CATSDPNTGKNEQYF
16 TRBJ2-7 TRBV5-4 CASSGSGTSRAYEQYF
15 TRBJ2-1 TRBV3-1/TRBV3-2 CASSLSGGLNNEQFF
14 TRBJ2-2 TRBV2 CASVPLTSTGELFF
14 TRBJ1-2 TRBV29-1 CSVEKGGSGYGYTF
13 TRBJ1-5 TRBV7-8 CASSNLPALPQHF
12 TRBJ1-6 TRBV5-1 CASSFPGATLHF
15 TRBJ1-5 TRBV2 CASSTGIGSNQPQHF
16 TRBJ1-5 TRBV4-1 CASSQDEGQGSQPQHF
14 TRBJ2-1 TRBV4-1 CASSLGGGSGEQFF
15 TRBJ2-7 TRBV9 CASSSGTSGIHEQYF
12 TRBJ2-1 TRBV7-2 CASSLATREQFF
14 TRBJ2-5 TRBV7-9 CASSLVEGKETQYF
13 TRBJ1-1 TRBV7-3 CASSQQSRTEAFF
13 TRBJ1-1 TRBV7-9 CASSLAWVDEAFF
12 TRBJ1-1 TRBV4-3 CASGQGYTEAFF